The 30 T cell receptor beta chains presented below share a single source sample, sequenced in a study of blood T cell repertoires in COVID-19. TCRdb's table, derived via immunoSEQ multiplex PCR, lists solely in-frame clones and lacks some. The table shows about 350,000 clones, with around nine tenths occurring only once. Sequencing used peripheral blood. The receptors originated from a woman aged 18-29 years who had recovered from COVID-19.

The chain combines TRBV4-3 with TRBJ2-5; D may be TRBD2 (5 bases). V was trimmed by 2 bases and J by 5 bases, leaving 9 bases between them. The CDR3 covers 13 residues. Germline CDR1 is LGHNA and CDR2 is YSLEER. The CDR3 DNA sequence: TGCGCCAGCAGCCAAATCCCGGGGGAGACCCAGTACTTC. Residues: CASSQIPGETQYF.

J is TRBJ1-3 and V is TRBV19; D not resolved. The CDR3 consists of 16 residues. Trimming left V 10 bases short and J 0 bases short, with 19 bases between. Germline V gene data show CDR1 as LNHDA and CDR2 as SQIVND (reference sequence). CDR3 nucleotides: TGTGCCACCCAGCGAGGCATCCTTAGCTCTGGAAACACCATATATTTT. Protein product: CATQRGILSSGNTIYF.

This chain connects TRBV18 to TRBJ1-3, with unresolved D. The CDR3 consists of 15 residues. The germline CDR1 and CDR2 sequences are KGHSH and LQKENI. Trimming removed 3 bases from V and 4 bases from J, with 13 bases in between. CDR3 in amino acids: CASSPSEGPGNTIYF. The DNA of the CDR3 is TGTGCCAGCTCACCTTCGGAGGGTCCCGGAAACACCATATATTTT. Combining the CDR3 with reference TRBV18 and TRBJ1-3 gives the whole variable domain NAGVMQNPRHLVRRRGQEARLRCSPMKGHSHVYWYRQLPEEGLKFMVYLQKENIIDESGMPKERFSAEFPKEGPSILRIQQVVRGDSAAYFCASSPSEGPGNTIYFGEGSWLTVV.

The J gene is TRBJ1-4, the V gene TRBV11-3, with a tentative D call TRBD1 (6 bases). V was clipped by 5 bases and J by 8 bases, with 18 bases between them. Looked up from germline, CDR1 is SGHNT and CDR2 is YENEEA. CDR3 length: 15 amino acids. The CDR3 region is CASSLTGHGFEKLFF. The CDR3 DNA is TGTGCCAGCAGCCTCACAGGGCACGGTTTCGAAAAACTGTTTTTT.

J is TRBJ1-1 and V is TRBV6-5; 7 positions agree with TRBD1. V shed 6 bases, J shed 1 base, and the junction held 8 bases outside the gene matches. The CDR3 contains 15 residues. Germline lookup yields CDR1 MNHEY and CDR2 SVGAGI. CDR3 nucleotides: TGTGCCAGCAGGGAGAGACAGGGATGGAACACTGAAGCTTTCTTT. Protein: CASRERQGWNTEAFF.

The chain is built from TRBV30 and TRBJ1-1, with D hard to call. Trimming cost V 0 bases and J 4 bases, with 9 bases left between them. Germline assignment: CDR1 GTSNPN and CDR2 SVGIG (reference sequence). The CDR3 has 13 residues. CDR3 sequence: CAWSVGGLTEAFF. The CDR3 nucleotides are TGTGCCTGGAGTGTAGGAGGGCTCACTGAAGCTTTCTTT.

As to this clone: Sequence at one end of the junction differs from germline and may be a read error. The V call is TRBV19, the J call TRBJ2-5, with TRBD1 matching 10 bases. This CDR3 comprises 19 residues. The germline gives CDR1 LNHDA, CDR2 SQIVND (reference sequence). CDR3 bases: TGTGCCACTGCAGTTAGATCCTTAATCCCCGGGACAGGGGAAGAGACCCTGTACTTC. Translating it yields CATAVRSLIPGTGEETLYF.

The rearrangement links TRBV3-1 (or the pseudogene TRBV3-2) to TRBJ2-4, with 8 bases that match TRBD1. The V gene's germline CDR1 is LGHDT and CDR2 YNNKEL (reference sequence). After removal of 2 bases from V and 8 bases from J, the junction contained 8 bases not matched to a gene. The CDR3 has 15 residues. The CDR3 reads CASSQSGQGLDIQYF. The DNA of the CDR3 is TGTGCCAGCAGCCAATCAGGACAGGGTTTGGACATTCAGTACTTC.

This chain connects TRBV2 to TRBJ2-1; 7 bases fit TRBD2. CDR3 length equals 14 residues. Germline V CDR1 and CDR2: SNHLY, FYNNEI. Trimming took 8 bases from V and 5 from J; bases not matched to a gene: 9. The CDR3 region is CASQLRENDNEQFF. The CDR3, as DNA: TGTGCCAGCCAGTTGCGGGAGAACGACAATGAGCAGTTCTTC. The full variable domain, completed using reference TRBV2 and TRBJ2-1, is EPEVTQTPSHQVTQMGQEVILRCVPISNHLYFYWYRQILGQKVEFLVSFYNNEISEKSEIFDDQFSVERPDGSNFTLKIRSTKLEDSAMYFCASQLRENDNEQFFGPGTRLTVL.

This clone was recorded only once. The V and J genes are TRBV6-1 and TRBJ1-4, with D hard to call. The germline CDR1 and CDR2 sequences are MNHNS and SASEGT. The CDR3 covers 14 residues. With 3 bases removed from V and 3 bases from J, the gap between germline ends came to 8 bases. CDR3: CASSEGGPNEKLFF. The CDR3 DNA reads TGTGCCAGCAGTGAGGGTGGGCCTAATGAAAAACTGTTTTTT.

Only one count was recorded for this clone. This rearrangement joins TRBV5-1 to TRBJ2-4; 12 nucleotides line up with TRBD1. CDR3 length equals 16 residues. CDR1 SGHRS and CDR2 YFSETQ come from the germline V gene. Trimming at V came to 4 bases and at J to 8 bases, leaving 10 bases not matched to a gene. As DNA, the CDR3 is TGCGCCAGCAGCCCCGGGACAGGGGGCTTTTTTGACATTCAGTACTTC. This translates into CASSPGTGGFFDIQYF. Filled out from reference TRBV5-1 and TRBJ2-4, the complete variable domain reads KAGVTQTPRYLIKTRGQQVTLSCSPISGHRSVSWYQQTPGQGLQFLFEYFSETQRNKGNFPGRFSGRQFSNSRSEMNVSTLELGDSALYLCASSPGTGGFFDIQYFGAGTRLSVL.

This clone was counted a single time. V and J are TRBV11-3 and TRBJ2-5, with 8 bases lining up with TRBD1. Germline loops: CDR1 SGHNT, CDR2 YENEEA. The CDR3 is 16 amino acids. The V gene end was trimmed by 5 bases and the J gene end by 4 bases; junction bases not matched to a gene: 12. The CDR3 loop reads CASSPRDRPVRETQYF. DNA for the CDR3: TGTGCCAGCAGCCCCCGGGACAGGCCCGTTAGAGAGACCCAGTACTTC.

This sequence joins TRBV19 and TRBJ1-2, with TRBD1 matching 10 bases. The J segment lost 7 bases and the V segment lost 6 bases, leaving 11 bases of the junction unmatched. Germline-derived CDR1 and CDR2 are LNHDA and SQIVND (reference sequence). This CDR3 is 15 amino acids long. CDR3 amino acids: CASRETGGLGSGYTF. The CDR3 DNA reads as TGTGCCAGTAGGGAGACAGGGGGCTTGGGAAGTGGCTACACCTTC.

V usage is TRBV28 and J usage is TRBJ1-6; no clear D. The ends were cut back, 3 bases at V and 10 bases at J, with 4 bases in the middle. The CDR3 totals 11 residues. Germline CDR1 MDHEN, CDR2 SYDVKM. As DNA, the CDR3 is TGTGCCAGCAGTTTTCCATCACCCCTCCACTTT. It codes for CASSFPSPLHF.

V and J are TRBV7-8 and TRBJ2-7, with D possibly TRBD1 on 6 matching bases. Germline loops: CDR1 SGHVS, CDR2 FQNEAQ. This CDR3 has 14 amino acids. V was clipped by 4 bases and J by 4 bases, with 14 bases between them. The CDR3 nucleotides are TGTGCCAGCAGCTACCAGGACAGCGGATACGAGCAGTACGTC. It codes for CASSYQDSGYEQYV.

The CDR3 loop reads CASSHRRDRGLPDTQYF. CDR3 in DNA: TGTGCCAGCTCCCACCGAAGGGACAGGGGCCTCCCAGATACGCAGTATTTT. The chain employs TRBV18 and TRBJ2-3, with 10 nucleotides matching TRBD1. The J segment lost 4 bases and the V segment lost 6 bases, leaving 13 bases of the junction unmatched. CDR1 and CDR2 (germline): KGHSH, LQKENI. The CDR3 consists of 17 residues. The whole variable domain, filled in from reference TRBV18 and TRBJ2-3, reads NAGVMQNPRHLVRRRGQEARLRCSPMKGHSHVYWYRQLPEEGLKFMVYLQKENIIDESGMPKERFSAEFPKEGPSILRIQQVVRGDSAAYFCASSHRRDRGLPDTQYFGPGTRLTVL.

This rearrangement joins TRBV6-5 to TRBJ2-7; 7 bases align to TRBD1. This CDR3 comprises 15 residues. Germline CDR1 is MNHEY and CDR2 is SVGAGI. Losses at the gene ends were 2 bases for V and 0 bases for J; bases not matched to a gene: 4. The CDR3 region has the DNA TGTGCCAGCAGTTACGGACAGGCTTGCTCCTACGAGCAGTACGTC. Amino acids: CASSYGQACSYEQYV.

CDR3: CASSFETSGRTSTDTQYF. The CDR3, as DNA: TGTGCCAGCAGTTTCGAAACTAGCGGGAGGACCTCTACAGATACGCAGTATTTT. The J gene is TRBJ2-3, the V gene TRBV6-2 or TRBV6-3; 12 nucleotides match TRBD2. The germline gives CDR1 MNHEY, CDR2 SVGEGT. The CDR3 sequence is 18 residues long. V lost 4 bases and J lost 3; bases outside the gene matches: 11.

This clone was observed once. This chain links TRBV29-1 with TRBJ2-1, with D possibly TRBD2 on 6 matching bases. The CDR3 consists of 13 residues. Germline CDR1 and CDR2: SQVTM and ANQGSEA. The V end was cut by 5 bases, the J end by 1 base, with 9 bases between. DNA of the CDR3: TGCAGCGTTAGGACTATATCCTACAATGAGCAGTTCTTC. It specifies CSVRTISYNEQFF.

The rearrangement links TRBV7-2 to TRBJ2-3; 7 bases align to TRBD1. This CDR3 is 17 amino acids long. Germline V gives CDR1 SGHTA, CDR2 FQGNSA. The ends lost 5 bases at V and 4 bases at J; junction bases unmatched: 15. The CDR3 DNA follows: TGTGCCAGCAGCAGCCCGGGGCAGGGGGAACCCTCAGATACGCAGTATTTT. It is translated as CASSSPGQGEPSDTQYF.

The chain recombines TRBV4-1 with TRBJ2-2, with 10 bases aligning to TRBD1. The junction had 8 bases not matched to a gene; V was cut back by 6 bases and J by 7 bases. CDR1 and CDR2 (germline): MGHRA, YSYEKL. The CDR3 sequence is 15 residues long. The CDR3 here is CASSSPGQGFGELFF. The DNA of the CDR3 is TGCGCCAGCAGTTCCCCGGGACAGGGGTTCGGGGAGCTGTTTTTT.

The rearrangement uses TRBV7-2 and TRBJ2-1, with D perhaps matching TRBD2 (6 bases). Trimming pared 6 bases from V and 0 bases from J, leaving 12 bases between. In germline, CDR1 is SGHTA, CDR2 FQGNSA. The CDR3 consists of 15 residues. The CDR3 DNA is TGTGCCAGCAGGCTAGCGTATAGCTCCTACAATGAGCAGTTCTTC. Encoded protein: CASRLAYSSYNEQFF.

This chain connects TRBV5-1 to TRBJ1-2, with D perhaps TRBD1 (5 bases). The germline V gene encodes CDR1 SGHRS and CDR2 YFSETQ. The ends were cut back, 2 bases at V and 0 bases at J, with 11 bases in the middle. This CDR3 has 15 residues. CDR3 amino acids: CASSLQVSTNYGYTF. For the CDR3, the DNA is TGCGCCAGCAGCTTACAGGTGTCGACTAACTATGGCTACACCTTC.

The V gene is TRBV4-3, the J gene TRBJ1-2; tentatively, D is TRBD1 (6 bases). Trimming took 4 bases from V and 8 from J, leaving 20 bases between them. Germline-derived CDR1 and CDR2 are LGHNA and YSLEER. This CDR3 has 15 residues. The CDR3 protein is CASSREVTGIRGYTF. In DNA, the CDR3 is TGCGCCAGCAGCCGAGAGGTGACAGGAATACGCGGCTACACCTTC.

The rearrangement links TRBV4-3 to TRBJ1-2; TRBD1 matches 9 bases. This CDR3 has 15 residues. Germline V CDR1 and CDR2: LGHNA, YSLEER. V lost 0 bases to trimming and J lost 7 bases; unmatched junction nucleotides: 6. The CDR3 reads CASSQDRTGVGGYTF. Written as DNA, the CDR3 is TGCGCCAGCAGCCAAGATAGGACAGGGGTAGGTGGCTACACCTTC.

The rearrangement uses TRBV7-9 and TRBJ1-3; maybe TRBD1 (6 bases). The CDR3 extends over 14 amino acids. The V gene's germline CDR1 is SEHNR and CDR2 FQNEAQ (reference sequence). The V gene lost 4 bases and the J gene lost 4 bases, with 11 bases spanning the gap. CDR3 in amino acids: CASSSGDLGNTIYF. Written as DNA, the CDR3 is TGTGCCAGCAGCTCAGGGGATCTCGGAAACACCATATATTTT.

The chain carries TRBV5-1 and TRBJ1-1; D not certain. The CDR3 sequence is 13 residues long. CDR1 is SGHRS, CDR2 YFSETQ, per germline. V was shortened by 5 bases and J by 2 bases, with 10 bases between the two germline ends. CDR3 residues: CASRAYANTEAFF. CDR3 DNA sequence: TGCGCCAGCAGAGCCTACGCTAACACTGAAGCTTTCTTT.

The chain carries TRBV19 and TRBJ2-7, with D perhaps matching TRBD2 (6 bases). The CDR3 is made up of 12 amino acids. In germline, CDR1 is LNHDA, CDR2 SQIVND (reference sequence). The V end was cut by 11 bases, the J end by 3 bases, with 14 bases between. The CDR3 nucleotides read TGTGCCCCCTGCGGGGATCACTACGAGCAGTACGTC. Protein sequence: CAPCGDHYEQYV.

The rearrangement joins TRBV6-2 or TRBV6-3 to TRBJ1-5; D gene unclear. The ends were cut back, 6 bases at V and 1 base at J, with 16 bases in the middle. Looked up from germline, CDR1 is MNHEY and CDR2 is SVGEGT. This CDR3 comprises 16 residues. The CDR3 reads CASSRGEVRSNQPQHF. CDR3 nucleotides: TGTGCCAGCAGCCGCGGGGAGGTGAGAAGCAATCAGCCCCAGCATTTT.

The rearrangement joins TRBV6-5 to TRBJ1-1; weak D call: TRBD1 (5 bases). This CDR3 contains 15 residues. The ends were cut back, 2 bases at V and 4 bases at J, with 14 bases in the middle. Germline assignment: CDR1 MNHEY and CDR2 SVGAGI. CDR3 in amino acids: CASSYPGGGSTEAFF. Here the CDR3 DNA reads TGTGCCAGCAGTTACCCTGGGGGGGGGAGCACTGAAGCTTTCTTT.